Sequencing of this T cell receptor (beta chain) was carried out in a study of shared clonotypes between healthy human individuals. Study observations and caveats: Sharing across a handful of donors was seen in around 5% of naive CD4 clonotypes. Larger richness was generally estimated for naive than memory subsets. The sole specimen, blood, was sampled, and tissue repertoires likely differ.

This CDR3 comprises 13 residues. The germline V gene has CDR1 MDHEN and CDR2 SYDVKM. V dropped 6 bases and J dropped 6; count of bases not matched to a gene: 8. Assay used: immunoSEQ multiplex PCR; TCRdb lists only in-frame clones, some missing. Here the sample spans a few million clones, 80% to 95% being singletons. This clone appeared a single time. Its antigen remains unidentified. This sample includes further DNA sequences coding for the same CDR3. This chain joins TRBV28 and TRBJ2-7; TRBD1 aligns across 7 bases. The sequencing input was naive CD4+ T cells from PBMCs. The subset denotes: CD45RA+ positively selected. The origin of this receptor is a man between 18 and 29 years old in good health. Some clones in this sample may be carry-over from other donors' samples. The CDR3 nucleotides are TGTGCCAGCAGGTATACAGGGGTAAGCGAGCAGTACTTC. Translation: CASRYTGVSEQYF.